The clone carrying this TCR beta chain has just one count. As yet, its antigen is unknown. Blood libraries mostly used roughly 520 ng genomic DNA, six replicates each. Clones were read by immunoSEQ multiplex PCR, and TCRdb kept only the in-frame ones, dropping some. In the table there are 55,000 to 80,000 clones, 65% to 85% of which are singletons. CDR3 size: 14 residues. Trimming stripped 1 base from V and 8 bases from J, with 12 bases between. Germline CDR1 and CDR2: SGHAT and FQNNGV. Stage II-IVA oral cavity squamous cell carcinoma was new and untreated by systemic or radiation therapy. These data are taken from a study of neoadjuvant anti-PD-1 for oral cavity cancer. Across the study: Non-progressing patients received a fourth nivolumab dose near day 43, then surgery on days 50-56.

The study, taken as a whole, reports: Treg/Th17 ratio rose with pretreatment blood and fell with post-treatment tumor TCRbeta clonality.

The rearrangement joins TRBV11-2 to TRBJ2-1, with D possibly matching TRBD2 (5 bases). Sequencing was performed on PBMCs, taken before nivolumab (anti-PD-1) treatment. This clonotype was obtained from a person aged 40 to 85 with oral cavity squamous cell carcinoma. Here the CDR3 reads CASSLVSVPHEQFF. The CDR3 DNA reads TGTGCCAGCAGCTTAGTTAGCGTGCCCCATGAGCAGTTCTTC.